What follows are 18 T cell receptor beta chains derived from one specimen sequenced in a study of OX40 agonist ivuxolimab in advanced cancers. TCRdb keeps only in-frame clones here, not all; method: immunoSEQ multiplex PCR. This table holds about 60,000 clones, about four fifths found once. Sequencing was performed on CD4+ or CD8+ T cells sorted from blood, taken in a trial of the OX40 agonist ivuxolimab. The receptors were sampled from an adult with an advanced solid tumor such as melanoma, head and neck, liver or kidney cancer.

The chain carries TRBV19 and TRBJ1-1, with TRBD1 as a possible D gene (5 bases). V dropped 3 bases and J dropped 3 bases, with 23 bases sitting between them. Germline V CDR1 and CDR2: LNHDA, SQIVND (reference sequence). The CDR3 runs 18 residues. The CDR3 region has the DNA TGTGCCAGTAGTATGACACGGCAGGGTGGGGGACGCTACACTGAAGCTTTCTTT. Translated: CASSMTRQGGGRYTEAFF.

J is TRBJ1-5 and V is TRBV11-2; D perhaps matches TRBD1 (6 bases). CDR1 SGHAT and CDR2 FQNNGV come from the germline V gene. Trimming shortened V by 4 bases and J by 0 bases, and 10 bases separated the two germline ends. The CDR3 runs to 15 residues. The CDR3: CASSSGQYSNQPQHF. The DNA for the CDR3 is TGTGCCAGCAGCTCCGGACAGTATAGCAATCAGCCCCAGCATTTT.

The table lists this clone with a few counts. This chain connects TRBV6-6 to TRBJ2-7; 8 bases are shared with TRBD2. The trim removed 7 bases at V and 2 bases at J, leaving 7 bases unmatched. The CDR3 runs to 14 residues. Germline V gene lookup returns CDR1 MNHNY and CDR2 SVGAGI (reference sequence). The CDR3, as DNA: TGTGCCAGCACCCACGGACTAGCAGCCTACGAGCAGTACTTC. Its protein product is CASTHGLAAYEQYF.

This clone has more than one count but fewer than ten. The chain employs TRBV7-2 and TRBJ2-1; TRBD2 matches 8 bases. CDR1 is SGHTA, CDR2 FQGNSA, per germline. The V gene end was trimmed by 0 bases and the J gene end by 4 bases; junction bases not matched to a gene: 5. CDR3 length equals 16 residues. Written as DNA, the CDR3 is TGTGCCAGCAGCTTAGCACGTCGGGGGGGATACAATGAGCAGTTCTTC. This sequence encodes CASSLARRGGYNEQFF.

The chain has TRBV12-5 and TRBJ2-7; 9 bases agree with TRBD1. CDR1 and CDR2 from the germline V gene are LGHNT and FRNRAP. CDR3 length: 14 residues. With V trimmed by 1 base and J by 3 bases, 1 base remained unmatched. The CDR3 reads CASGLGDRVYEQYF. The CDR3 nucleotides are TGTGCTAGTGGTTTGGGGGACAGGGTCTACGAGCAGTACTTC.

The chain uses TRBV30 and TRBJ2-2, with D perhaps TRBD1 (6 bases). CDR3 length: 13 residues. The germline V gene has CDR1 GTSNPN and CDR2 SVGIG (reference sequence). V was cut by 4 bases and J by 4 bases, with 10 bases left in between. CDR3 in DNA: TGTGCCTGGAACAGGGTTGGCACCGGGGAGCTGTTTTTT. Protein product: CAWNRVGTGELFF. Full variable domain (remainder filled in from reference TRBV30 and TRBJ2-2): SQTIHQWPATLVQPVGSPLSLECTVEGTSNPNLYWYRQAAGRGLQLLFYSVGIGQISSEVPQNLSASRPQDRQFILSSKKLLLSDSGFYLCAWNRVGTGELFFGEGSRLTVL.

CDR3 bases: TGTGCCAGTATGGCAGCCGTGTTTAGAACTGAAGCTTTCTTT. It yields the protein CASMAAVFRTEAFF. The chain recombines TRBV19 with TRBJ1-1; D not certain. The V end lost 7 bases, the J end lost 5 bases, and 17 bases lay between the germline ends. The CDR3 is 14 residues long. From germline, CDR1 is LNHDA and CDR2 SQIVND (reference sequence).

The V call is TRBV4-2, the J call TRBJ2-6; 7 bases are shared with TRBD2. The CDR3 consists of 19 residues. Germline loops: CDR1 LGHNA, CDR2 YNFKEQ. The ends lost 0 bases at V and 0 bases at J; junction bases unmatched: 8. The CDR3 DNA is TGTGCCAGCAGCCAAGATAGCCCTAGCGGCTACTCTGGGGCCAACGTCCTGACTTTC. This encodes CASSQDSPSGYSGANVLTF.

The CDR3 sequence: CASKGLRGGELFF. The DNA for the CDR3 is TGTGCCAGCAAGGGACTCCGGGGCGGGGAGCTGTTTTTT. V is TRBV2 and J is TRBJ2-2, with D possibly matching TRBD2 (6 bases). V was trimmed by 7 bases and J by 7 bases, leaving 13 bases between them. Looked up from germline, CDR1 is SNHLY and CDR2 is FYNNEI. The CDR3 length is 13 residues.

The CDR3 reads CASSPSGGTFSGANVLTF. CDR3 coding DNA: TGTGCCAGCAGCCCTTCCGGGGGCACCTTCTCTGGGGCCAACGTCCTGACTTTC. The rearrangement uses TRBV9 and TRBJ2-6, with D perhaps assigned TRBD1 or TRBD2 (6 bases each). The CDR3 spans 18 residues. The germline V and J ends were trimmed by 4 bases and 0 bases, with 17 bases remaining between them. Germline V gives CDR1 SGDLS, CDR2 YYNGEE.

The V call is TRBV5-1, the J call TRBJ2-6, with a possible D match to TRBD1 (5 bases). This CDR3 is built from 16 residues. Germline CDR1 SGHRS, CDR2 YFSETQ. The V and J ends lost 4 bases and 3 bases respectively, with 14 bases between them. The CDR3 nucleotides are TGCGCCAGCAGCAATGGGATAGGGGTTGGGGCCAACGTCCTGACTTTC. Protein: CASSNGIGVGANVLTF.

The chain recombines TRBV19 with TRBJ1-5; possible D gene TRBD1, 5 bases. The CDR3 has 17 residues. Per germline, CDR1 LNHDA and CDR2 SQIVND (reference sequence). Trimming shortened V by 2 bases and J by 7 bases, and 21 bases separated the two germline ends. The CDR3 coding sequence is TGTGCCAGTAGTATACCCGGGCGGGGGGAGAGAGGGCAGCCCCAGCATTTT. Translation: CASSIPGRGERGQPQHF.

The rearrangement uses TRBV7-6 and TRBJ2-5, with D uncertain. The CDR3 extends over 14 amino acids. The V gene's germline CDR1 is SGHVS and CDR2 FNYEAQ. V was clipped by 2 bases and J by 1 base, with 8 bases between them. Here the CDR3 DNA reads TGTGCCAGCAGCTTAACAGCGTTCCAAGAGACCCAGTACTTC. Amino acid sequence: CASSLTAFQETQYF.

By proportion, this clone is medium-sized. The chain links TRBV11-2 to TRBJ2-1, with 8 positions matching TRBD2. The trim removed 5 bases at V and 15 bases at J, leaving 15 bases unmatched. Germline V CDR1 and CDR2: SGHAT, FQNNGV. The CDR3 covers 14 residues. The CDR3 region is CASSPGTSWSSTFF. As DNA, the CDR3 is TGTGCCAGCAGCCCCGGGACTAGTTGGTCGAGTACGTTCTTC.

The sample holds one count of this clone. V gene TRBV5-1 combines with J gene TRBJ2-1; no firm D call. The V gene's germline CDR1 is SGHRS and CDR2 YFSETQ. Trimming pared 2 bases from V and 9 bases from J, leaving 9 bases between. The CDR3 runs 12 residues. The CDR3 DNA sequence: TGCGCCAGCAGCTTCGAACAGAGTGAGCAGTTCTTC. Translated, it gives CASSFEQSEQFF.

This clone appeared once. V is TRBV6-4 and J is TRBJ1-2, with D perhaps TRBD1 (6 bases). CDR3 size: 14 residues. In germline, CDR1 is MRHNA, CDR2 SNTAGT. The V gene lost 6 bases and the J gene lost 0 bases, with 11 bases spanning the gap. The CDR3 DNA follows: TGTGCCAGCAGCGCGGACAGTTCTAACTATGGCTACACCTTC. Translating it yields CASSADSSNYGYTF.

This clone has just a few counts. This chain links TRBV11-3 with TRBJ2-5; the D is unclear. Germline V gene data show CDR1 as SGHNT and CDR2 as YENEEA. V was clipped by 6 bases and J by 5 bases, with 10 bases between them. The CDR3 is 12 residues long. The CDR3 reads CASSLGYETQYF. The CDR3 nucleotides read TGTGCCAGCAGTTTGGGGTATGAGACCCAGTACTTC.

The chain combines TRBV11-3 with TRBJ2-2; unclear D gene. Deletions cut 5 bases from V and 8 bases from J, with 15 bases between. In germline, CDR1 is SGHNT, CDR2 YENEEA. This CDR3 comprises 14 residues. In DNA, the CDR3 is TGTGCCAGCAGCCCGCGGTTGGGGTCAGGGGAGCTGTTTTTT. As protein: CASSPRLGSGELFF.